This TCR beta chain originates from a study of blood T cell repertoires in COVID-19. Study summary: The United States, Italy and Spain supplied acute and convalescent COVID-19 samples.

This clone was counted once. The length of the CDR3 is 15 residues. The germline CDR1 and CDR2 sequences are MNHNY and SVGAGI (reference sequence). V dropped 0 bases and J dropped 7; count of bases not matched to a gene: 9. In the source study's methods: Amplifying reference gene primers gave estimates of nucleated cell counts. Produced via immunoSEQ multiplex PCR; TCRdb's table is partial and in-frame only. D and trimming come from the DNA, and the V and J calls and clone size come from that table. The data contain about 490,000 clones, 70% to 90% of them singletons. Sequences were obtained from peripheral blood. This clonotype was obtained from a human donor in a cohort sampled during active COVID-19. This chain joins TRBV6-6 and TRBJ2-7; TRBD2 agrees at 7 bases. The CDR3 nucleotides are TGTGCCAGCAGTTACTCGCCAGCGGGAAGCGTAGAGCAGTACTTC. As protein: CASSYSPAGSVEQYF.